These 30 T cell receptor beta chains were all obtained from the same sample, sequenced in a study of T cells in Graves' hyperthyroidism and ophthalmopathy. Authors of the study amplified TCR beta CDR3 regions from RNA transcripts. A set of HTBI primers served as the primers for a first-round RT-PCR of the TCR CDR3. Each CDR3 protein is one row after TCRdb ran MiXCR on the multiplex PCR reads. The sample has some 720,000 distinct CDR3 sequences, 15% to 20% seen once. Sequences were obtained from blood. The receptors were sampled from a man aged 18 to 30 with Graves' hyperthyroidism.

A few counts support this clonotype. CDR3 sequence: CASSTTALSGKAGYTF. DNA of the CDR3: TGTGCCAGTAGTACGACAGCATTATCTGGGAAAGCTGGCTACACCTTC. The genes are TRBV19 and TRBJ1-2; perhaps TRBD1 as D (5 bases). V dropped 4 bases and J dropped 7 bases, with 22 bases sitting between them. The CDR3 length is 16 residues. In germline, CDR1 is LNHDA, CDR2 SQIVND (reference sequence).

This clonotype was seen repeatedly, ten times or more. The J gene is TRBJ2-5, the V gene TRBV28; D could derive from TRBD1 or TRBD2 (5 bases each). The CDR3 has 14 residues. Germline CDR1 reads MDHEN; CDR2 reads SYDVKM. With 7 bases removed from V and 2 bases from J, the gap between germline ends came to 14 bases. This CDR3 reads CASIPGPTQETQYF. As DNA, the CDR3 is TGTGCCAGCATCCCGGGACCCACACAAGAGACCCAGTACTTC.

About this clonotype itself: A much more abundant neighbour one base away suggests this may be a read error. The rearrangement uses TRBV20-1 and TRBJ2-7, with D perhaps matching TRBD1 (5 bases). Germline V gene data show CDR1 as DFQATT and CDR2 as SNEGSKA (reference sequence). The CDR3 runs to 13 residues. Trimming removed 3 bases at V and 1 base at J, with 10 bases between. Here the CDR3 reads CSARTADSYEQYF. Written as DNA, the CDR3 is TGCAGTGCTAGGACAGCTGATTCCTACGAGCAGTACTTC.

This clonotype appeared a few times. The chain is built from TRBV7-9 and TRBJ1-2; possible D gene TRBD1, 6 bases. Germline lookup yields CDR1 SEHNR and CDR2 FQNEAQ (reference sequence). This CDR3 spans 15 amino acids. V was shortened by 3 bases and J by 7 bases, with 18 bases between the two germline ends. CDR3 amino acids: CASSFSQGNFFGYTF. The CDR3 DNA is TGTGCCAGCAGCTTCAGCCAGGGGAATTTCTTTGGCTACACCTTC.

Many counts were recorded for this clonotype. The chain joins TRBV6-2 or TRBV6-3 to TRBJ2-3; D gene unclear. CDR1 and CDR2 (germline): MNHEY, SVGEGT. Trimming pared 3 bases from V and 1 base from J, leaving 8 bases between. The CDR3 runs 14 residues. The CDR3 DNA reads TGTGCCAGCAGTTATCTACCAGGCACAGATACGCAGTATTTT. Residues: CASSYLPGTDTQYF.

This clonotype occurred a few times. The chain is built from TRBV20-1 and TRBJ2-7; no firm D call. The germline V gene encodes CDR1 DFQATT and CDR2 SNEGSKA (reference sequence). CDR3 size: 14 residues. Trimming shortened V by 1 base and J by 1 base, and 11 bases separated the two germline ends. The CDR3 loop is CSARGNAGSYEQYF. CDR3 nucleotides: TGCAGTGCTAGAGGTAATGCCGGGTCCTACGAGCAGTACTTC.

The chain has TRBV4-1 and TRBJ2-7; weak D call: TRBD1 (6 bases). The germline V gene encodes CDR1 MGHRA and CDR2 YSYEKL. V was clipped by 2 bases and J by 2 bases, with 10 bases between them. The CDR3 is made up of 14 amino acids. The CDR3 DNA follows: TGCGCCAGCAGCCAACCGGGACATACCTACGAGCAGTACTTC. This codes for CASSQPGHTYEQYF.

This clonotype was found many times. CDR3 protein: CASSAIGRGQETQYF. CDR3 in DNA: TGTGCCAGCAGCGCAATAGGGAGGGGTCAAGAGACCCAGTACTTC. The chain uses TRBV28 and TRBJ2-5; TRBD2 agrees at 7 bases. CDR3 length: 15 residues. CDR1 MDHEN and CDR2 SYDVKM come from the germline V gene. With 6 bases clipped from V and 2 bases from J, the junction kept 9 bases outside the gene matches.

This clonotype was found many times. This sequence joins TRBV7-9 and TRBJ2-7; D tentatively reads TRBD1 or TRBD2 (5 bases each). This CDR3 is 11 amino acids long. V was clipped by 11 bases and J by 2 bases, with 10 bases between them. The germline V gene encodes CDR1 SEHNR and CDR2 FQNEAQ (reference sequence). The CDR3 is CAGDGTYEQYF. CDR3 DNA: TGTGCCGGGGACGGGACCTACGAGCAGTACTTC.

This chain uses TRBV20-1 with TRBJ1-4; 8 nucleotides match TRBD1. The CDR3 runs to 15 residues. Trimming cost V 2 bases and J 5 bases; bases outside gene matches: 7. The germline V gene encodes CDR1 DFQATT and CDR2 SNEGSKA (reference sequence). The CDR3 region has the DNA TGCAGTGCTAGAATCGCCGGGACAGGAAATGAAAAACTGTTTTTT. Amino acids: CSARIAGTGNEKLFF.

This clonotype was recorded at least ten times. The rearrangement uses TRBV4-1 and TRBJ2-2; 8 bases align to TRBD1. J lost 7 bases, V lost 4 bases, and 5 bases had no gene match. CDR1 is MGHRA, CDR2 YSYEKL, per germline. This CDR3 is built from 14 residues. CDR3 DNA sequence: TGCGCCAGCAGCCGTGGGACAGGCGGCGGGGAGCTGTTTTTT. This translates into CASSRGTGGGELFF.

At least ten counts were recorded for this clonotype. V is TRBV28 and J is TRBJ1-5, with a possible D match to TRBD1 (5 bases). The germline CDR1 and CDR2 sequences are MDHEN and SYDVKM. This CDR3 comprises 17 residues. Trimming left V 5 bases short and J 2 bases short, with 19 bases between. The CDR3 loop is CASSLRQPRGGNQPQHF. CDR3 nucleotide sequence: TGTGCCAGCAGTCTTCGACAGCCCCGTGGCGGCAATCAGCCCCAGCATTTT.

This chain uses TRBV29-1 with TRBJ1-5; D is perhaps TRBD1 (5 bases). The CDR3 has 14 residues. V lost 5 bases to trimming and J lost 4 bases, with 15 bases between them. CDR1 is SQVTM and CDR2 is ANQGSEA in the germline V gene. As DNA, the CDR3 is TGCAGCGTTACCGGGACGGACCAGAATCAGCCCCAGCATTTT. Protein sequence: CSVTGTDQNQPQHF.

In this sample, this clonotype turned up many times. The genes are TRBV20-1 and TRBJ2-1; 12 bases agree with TRBD2. Trimming took 7 bases from V and 8 from J; bases not matched to a gene: 15. Germline V gene sequence: CDR1 DFQATT, CDR2 SNEGSKA (reference sequence). This CDR3 has 16 amino acids. In DNA form, the CDR3 reads TGCAGTGGCCAGACTAGCGGGAGATCGATACACGATGAGCAGTTCTTC. Protein product: CSGQTSGRSIHDEQFF.

In this sample, this clonotype turned up many times. The V gene is TRBV11-3, the J gene TRBJ2-3; 8 nucleotides agree with TRBD1. The CDR3 has 15 residues. The trim removed 5 bases at V and 5 bases at J, leaving 9 bases unmatched. The germline V gene has CDR1 SGHNT and CDR2 YENEEA. This CDR3 is CASSPGQGLVDTQYF. The CDR3 nucleotides read TGTGCCAGCAGCCCCGGACAGGGACTCGTAGATACGCAGTATTTT.

This CDR3 is CASTPQRGNQPQHF. The CDR3 nucleotides read TGTGCCAGCACCCCACAACGGGGAAATCAGCCCCAGCATTTT. The chain couples TRBV7-9 to TRBJ1-5; D unresolved. The CDR3 consists of 14 residues. Germline-derived CDR1 and CDR2 are SEHNR and FQNEAQ (reference sequence). With 7 bases removed from V and 4 bases from J, the gap between germline ends came to 14 bases.

This clonotype appeared a few times. This rearrangement joins TRBV18 to TRBJ1-2; D might be TRBD1 (5 bases). This CDR3 has 16 amino acids. Germline V lookup: CDR1 KGHSH, CDR2 LQKENI. Trimming cost V 3 bases and J 0 bases, with 14 bases left between them. CDR3 residues: CASSPLDTGANYGYTF. CDR3 coding DNA: TGTGCCAGCTCACCGCTAGACACAGGAGCTAACTATGGCTACACCTTC.

This rearrangement joins TRBV2 to TRBJ1-4, with D possibly matching TRBD1 (5 bases). The CDR3 length is 13 residues. CDR1 and CDR2 (germline): SNHLY, FYNNEI. Trimming pared 7 bases from V and 6 bases from J, leaving 12 bases between. CDR3 sequence (DNA): TGTGCCAGCATGAGTAGGGGATATGAAAAACTGTTTTTT. Its translation: CASMSRGYEKLFF.

This clonotype was seen repeatedly, ten times or more. The rearrangement links TRBV6-2 or TRBV6-3 to TRBJ2-7; 10 bases agree with TRBD1. There are 17 residues in the CDR3. Per the germline V gene, CDR1 is MNHEY and CDR2 is SVGEGT. V dropped 8 bases and J dropped 1; count of bases not matched to a gene: 14. The CDR3 nucleotides are TGTGCCAGCGGCCCGACAGGGGGCGTACGTTGGTCCTACGAGCAGTACTTC. This codes for CASGPTGGVRWSYEQYF.

This sequence joins TRBV6-5 and TRBJ2-7; 14 bases fit TRBD2. The CDR3 length is 17 residues. V lost 0 bases, J lost 6 bases, and 7 bases stayed unmatched. The germline V gene has CDR1 MNHEY and CDR2 SVGAGI. Written as DNA, the CDR3 is TGTGCCAGCAGTTACTCTGGGACTAGCGGGAGATCGGGCGAGCAGTACTTC. Protein: CASSYSGTSGRSGEQYF.

This clonotype has a count of ten or more. The V and J genes are TRBV28 and TRBJ2-1, with D unresolved. In germline, CDR1 is MDHEN, CDR2 SYDVKM. This CDR3 is 16 amino acids long. Deletions cut 5 bases from V and 4 bases from J, with 18 bases between. The CDR3 reads CASSRPVGPRYNEQFF. The CDR3 coding sequence is TGTGCCAGCAGTCGTCCGGTTGGACCGAGATACAATGAGCAGTTCTTC.

The sample holds a few counts of this clonotype. The V call is TRBV20-1, the J call TRBJ2-3; 7 bases match TRBD1. The CDR3 is made up of 17 amino acids. CDR1 and CDR2 (germline): DFQATT, SNEGSKA (reference sequence). The J segment lost 2 bases and the V segment lost 0 bases, leaving 11 bases of the junction unmatched. CDR3 DNA: TGCAGTGCTAGAGACGACAGGGAGCGATTTCTCACAGATACGCAGTATTTT. This translates into CSARDDRERFLTDTQYF.

The J gene is TRBJ2-2, the V gene TRBV5-1; D is possibly TRBD2 (5 bases). The CDR3 loop spans 16 amino acids. Germline V CDR1 and CDR2: SGHRS, YFSETQ. V shed 2 bases and J shed 0 bases, with 11 bases lying between them. The CDR3 bases are TGCGCCAGCAGCTTATTAAGCGGCCCGAACACCGGGGAGCTGTTTTTT. This translates into CASSLLSGPNTGELFF. Drawing the rest from reference TRBV5-1 and TRBJ2-2, the complete variable domain is KAGVTQTPRYLIKTRGQQVTLSCSPISGHRSVSWYQQTPGQGLQFLFEYFSETQRNKGNFPGRFSGRQFSNSRSEMNVSTLELGDSALYLCASSLLSGPNTGELFFGEGSRLTVL.

V gene TRBV7-9 combines with J gene TRBJ2-2, with D possibly TRBD1 on 6 matching bases. The germline V gene encodes CDR1 SEHNR and CDR2 FQNEAQ (reference sequence). Trimming pared 5 bases from V and 0 bases from J, leaving 10 bases between. The CDR3 covers 15 residues. CDR3 nucleotide sequence: TGTGCCAGCAGCCCCAGGGGCACGAACACCGGGGAGCTGTTTTTT. Protein product: CASSPRGTNTGELFF.

This clonotype was recorded at least ten times. V is TRBV2 and J is TRBJ2-1, with TRBD2 identical over 9 bases. Germline assignment: CDR1 SNHLY and CDR2 FYNNEI. The CDR3 spans 16 residues. V was clipped by 6 bases and J by 2 bases; unmatched bases: 8. The chain's CDR3 is CASSLLGLAAYNEQFF. In DNA form, the CDR3 reads TGTGCCAGCAGCCTGCTGGGACTAGCAGCCTACAATGAGCAGTTCTTC.

This clonotype came up a few times. The CDR3 sequence: CASSFRRPEDTQYF. The DNA for the CDR3 is TGTGCCAGTAGTTTCCGGCGCCCAGAAGATACGCAGTATTTT. The chain recombines TRBV19 with TRBJ2-3; D unclear. This CDR3 has 14 amino acids. Looked up from germline, CDR1 is LNHDA and CDR2 is SQIVND (reference sequence). With 5 bases removed from V and 5 bases from J, the gap between germline ends came to 14 bases.

The V call is TRBV7-9, the J call TRBJ2-7; D perhaps matches TRBD1 (6 bases). The CDR3 extends over 15 amino acids. The V gene lost 5 bases and the J gene lost 0 bases, with 14 bases spanning the gap. CDR1 and CDR2 from the germline V gene are SEHNR and FQNEAQ (reference sequence). CDR3 DNA sequence: TGTGCCAGCAGCCTGGGACACATTACCTCCTACGAGCAGTACTTC. As protein: CASSLGHITSYEQYF.

There are many counts of this clonotype. J is TRBJ2-7 and V is TRBV6-1, with TRBD1 matching over 7 bases. CDR1 and CDR2 from the germline V gene are MNHNS and SASEGT. Losses at the gene ends were 3 bases for V and 3 bases for J; bases not matched to a gene: 8. This CDR3 contains 15 residues. The CDR3 here is CASSDYTGAGYEQYF. The CDR3 coding sequence is TGTGCCAGCAGTGACTACACAGGGGCCGGCTACGAGCAGTACTTC.

This clonotype was seen many times. The gene calls are TRBV20-1 and TRBJ2-1; D might be TRBD2 (5 bases). The CDR3 spans 14 residues. V was trimmed by 0 bases and J by 2 bases, leaving 8 bases between them. Germline V gene data show CDR1 as DFQATT and CDR2 as SNEGSKA (reference sequence). In DNA, the CDR3 is TGCAGTGCTAGAGACCTAGCAACCTACAATGAGCAGTTCTTC. Translated: CSARDLATYNEQFF.

This clonotype was recorded many times. V is TRBV20-1 and J is TRBJ1-1; D unclear. The germline V gene encodes CDR1 DFQATT and CDR2 SNEGSKA (reference sequence). The V and J ends lost 1 base and 0 bases respectively, with 9 bases between them. The length of the CDR3 is 14 residues. CDR3 in DNA: TGCAGTGCTAGAGTGGGCGAGATGAACACTGAAGCTTTCTTT. It codes for CSARVGEMNTEAFF.